These 25 T cell receptor beta chains originate from one sample sequenced in a study of blood T cell repertoires in COVID-19. Libraries were prepared by immunoSEQ multiplex PCR; TCRdb keeps only in-frame clonotypes and omits some of them. Altogether about 19,000 clones are present, 88% being singletons, with the ten largest covering roughly 10%. The sequenced sample was peripheral blood. Receptors were obtained from a human donor in a cohort sampled during active COVID-19.

The gene calls are TRBV30 and TRBJ2-6, with D perhaps TRBD1 (5 bases). This CDR3 has 22 amino acids. Looked up from germline, CDR1 is GTSNPN and CDR2 is SVGIG (reference sequence). V was pared by 2 bases and J by 0 bases, with 29 bases between. In DNA form, the CDR3 reads TGTGCCTGGAGTCCGACAGTAAACACCGAACAAACCTCAAACTCTGGGGCCAACGTCCTGACTTTC. Translated, it gives CAWSPTVNTEQTSNSGANVLTF.

This chain uses TRBV6-5 with TRBJ2-2, with 8 nucleotides matching TRBD1. The CDR3 is 13 amino acids. The germline V gene has CDR1 MNHEY and CDR2 SVGAGI. Trimming took 10 bases from V and 7 from J; bases not matched to a gene: 8. This CDR3 reads CATHTGGVGELFF. The CDR3, as DNA: TGTGCCACCCATACAGGGGGAGTCGGGGAGCTGTTTTTT.

The chain is built from TRBV5-1 and TRBJ2-1, with unresolved D. Trimming removed 2 bases at V and 0 bases at J, with 18 bases between. This CDR3 spans 18 amino acids. Germline CDR1 is SGHRS and CDR2 is YFSETQ. CDR3 sequence: CASSFGPGLIPSYNEQFF. For the CDR3, the DNA is TGCGCCAGCAGCTTCGGTCCGGGTCTTATTCCCTCCTACAATGAGCAGTTCTTC.

The chain uses TRBV5-5 and TRBJ2-5, with 10 bases identical to TRBD2. There are 18 residues in the CDR3. V gave up 4 bases and J gave up 5 bases; unmatched junction bases: 17. Germline V gives CDR1 SGHKS, CDR2 YYEKEE (reference sequence). CDR3 nucleotides: TGTGCCAGCAGCACCGAATCGCTAGCGGGGGCCCGTCGGGAGACCCAGTACTTC. Its translation: CASSTESLAGARRETQYF.

CDR3 residues: CASSLGTGFETQYF. DNA for the CDR3: TGCGCCAGCAGCTTGGGGACAGGGTTCGAGACCCAGTACTTC. The chain uses TRBV5-1 and TRBJ2-5; 8 bases agree with TRBD1. Unmatched junction bases numbered 3, after V lost 0 bases and J lost 5 bases. This CDR3 region has 14 residues. CDR1 is SGHRS and CDR2 is YFSETQ in the germline V gene.

V gene TRBV21-1 combines with J gene TRBJ2-7; no DNA check was done on the table's D call, TRBD2. TRBV21-1 is designated a pseudogene. The CDR3 has 15 amino acids. In DNA, the CDR3 is TGTGCCAGCAGCAGGTCCCCTTCGCGGTCCTACGAGCAGTACTTC. This translates into CASSRSPSRSYEQYF.

This chain joins TRBV7-6 and TRBJ1-6; tentative D call: TRBD1 (5 bases). The CDR3 consists of 14 residues. The germline V gene has CDR1 SGHVS and CDR2 FNYEAQ. V dropped 2 bases and J dropped 10 bases, with 12 bases sitting between them. As DNA, the CDR3 is TGTGCCAGCAGCTTATTAGGGGTAGGATCACCCCTCCACTTT. It translates to CASSLLGVGSPLHF. Drawing the rest from reference TRBV7-6 and TRBJ1-6, the complete variable domain is GAGVSQSPRYKVTKRGQDVALRCDPISGHVSLYWYRQALGQGPEFLTYFNYEAQQDKSGLPNDRFSAERPEGSISTLTIQRTEQRDSAMYRCASSLLGVGSPLHFGNGTRLTVT.

This clone appeared a single time. V is TRBV6-5 and J is TRBJ1-1; D ambiguous. CDR3 length equals 11 residues. Germline loops: CDR1 MNHEY, CDR2 SVGAGI. Trimming took off 7 bases at V and 5 bases at J, with 8 bases between the two ends. CDR3 sequence reads: CASTYSTEAFF. Here the CDR3 DNA reads TGTGCCAGCACTTATTCTACTGAAGCTTTCTTT.

The chain is built from TRBV2 and TRBJ1-6; 7 bases are shared with TRBD1. The CDR3 loop spans 16 amino acids. J was trimmed by 6 bases and V by 7 bases; bases with no gene match: 12. Germline V lookup: CDR1 SNHLY, CDR2 FYNNEI. CDR3 sequence: CASKDGTDDINSPLHF. CDR3 bases: TGTGCCAGCAAGGACGGGACAGACGATATTAATTCACCCCTCCACTTT.

The CDR3, as DNA: TGTGCCAGCAGTTTTGCCGGGGTCGAAGCTTTCTTT. Its translation: CASSFAGVEAFF. The chain recombines TRBV12-3 or TRBV12-4 with TRBJ1-1; D uncertain. The CDR3 contains 12 residues. Deletions cut 3 bases from V and 8 bases from J, with 10 bases between.

V is TRBV5-6 and J is TRBJ2-2, with 8 bases identical to TRBD1. The CDR3 consists of 16 residues. The trim removed 4 bases at V and 0 bases at J, leaving 5 bases unmatched. Germline loops: CDR1 SGHDT, CDR2 YYEEEE. CDR3 protein: CASSTLDRANTGELFF. DNA for the CDR3: TGTGCCAGCAGCACCCTGGACAGGGCGAACACCGGGGAGCTGTTTTTT.

In its sample, this clone was seen once. This chain connects TRBV7-9 to TRBJ2-1; D perhaps matches TRBD2 (5 bases). The germline CDR1 and CDR2 sequences are SEHNR and FQNEAQ (reference sequence). The CDR3 contains 13 residues. V was cut by 10 bases and J by 12 bases, with 22 bases left in between. The CDR3 loop is CATGRLAQWRQFF. The CDR3 nucleotides read TGTGCCACTGGCCGGCTAGCCCAATGGAGGCAGTTCTTC. The variable domain in full, completed from reference TRBV7-9 and TRBJ2-1, reads DTGVSQNPRHKITKRGQNVTFRCDPISEHNRLYWYRQTLGQGPEFLTYFQNEAQLEKSRLLSDRFSAERPKGSFSTLEIQRTEQGDSAMYLCATGRLAQWRQFFGPGTRLTVL.

The sample holds one count of this clone. The CDR3 reads CASRMRLDNTGELFF. CDR3 nucleotide sequence: TGTGCCAGTAGGATGAGACTAGACAACACCGGGGAGCTGTTTTTT. The chain has TRBV19 and TRBJ2-2, with a tentative D call TRBD2 (6 bases). CDR3 length: 15 residues. V was shortened by 6 bases and J by 2 bases, with 13 bases between the two germline ends. CDR1 and CDR2 from the germline V gene are LNHDA and SQIVND (reference sequence).

This chain connects TRBV5-4 to TRBJ1-1, with D unclear. Trimming stripped 0 bases from V and 0 bases from J, with 3 bases between. Germline-derived CDR1 and CDR2 are SGHNT and YYREEE (reference sequence). This CDR3 contains 13 residues. The CDR3: CASSLAVNTEAFF. DNA for the CDR3: TGTGCCAGCAGCTTGGCCGTGAACACTGAAGCTTTCTTT.

The chain carries TRBV7-9 and TRBJ1-2, with a tentative D call TRBD1 (5 bases). The CDR3 has 15 amino acids. CDR1 SEHNR and CDR2 FQNEAQ come from the germline V gene (reference sequence). V was shortened by 3 bases and J by 7 bases, with 18 bases between the two germline ends. CDR3 sequence reads: CASSLVGANQGGYTF. The DNA of the CDR3 is TGTGCCAGCAGCTTGGTAGGGGCCAATCAGGGTGGCTACACCTTC.

The V and J genes are TRBV6-6 and TRBJ2-3; the match to TRBD1 covers 9 bases. This CDR3 contains 15 residues. After removal of 11 bases from V and 6 bases from J, the junction contained 15 bases not matched to a gene. In germline, CDR1 is MNHNY, CDR2 SVGAGI (reference sequence). The CDR3 DNA reads TGTGCCCACAAAAGGGCCGGGACAGGGTCCGATACGCAGTATTTT. This gives the protein CAHKRAGTGSDTQYF.

This rearrangement joins TRBV27 to TRBJ1-1, with a possible D match to TRBD1 (5 bases). This CDR3 spans 12 amino acids. CDR1 is MNHEY, CDR2 SMNVEV, per germline (reference sequence). With 2 bases removed from V and 7 bases from J, the gap between germline ends came to 8 bases. The CDR3: CASSLIGDEAFF. In nucleotides, the CDR3 is TGTGCCAGCAGTTTAATAGGGGATGAAGCTTTCTTT.

The chain carries TRBV6-5 and TRBJ2-7, with TRBD1 as a possible D gene (5 bases). Deletions cut 9 bases from V and 4 bases from J, with 19 bases between. Per the germline V gene, CDR1 is MNHEY and CDR2 is SVGAGI. The CDR3 has 14 amino acids. Here the CDR3 reads CASNLGQAFYEQYF. The DNA for the CDR3 is TGTGCCAGTAACCTGGGGCAGGCCTTTTACGAGCAGTACTTC.

V gene TRBV30 combines with J gene TRBJ1-3; perhaps TRBD1 as D (6 bases). The CDR3 consists of 13 residues. Trimming left V 3 bases short and J 4 bases short, with 10 bases between. Germline loops: CDR1 GTSNPN, CDR2 SVGIG (reference sequence). The CDR3 reads CAWSWGQGNTIYF. CDR3 sequence (DNA): TGTGCCTGGAGCTGGGGGCAAGGAAACACCATATATTTT.

Notes on this clone: The sample contains more than one DNA sequence encoding this CDR3. This chain joins TRBV20-1 and TRBJ2-7, with D maybe TRBD1 (5 bases). V was pared by 3 bases and J by 6 bases, with 9 bases between. Germline CDR1 reads DFQATT; CDR2 reads SNEGSKA (reference sequence). CDR3 length: 11 amino acids. This CDR3 is CSARSGFEQYF. The CDR3 DNA reads as TGCAGTGCTAGGTCAGGGTTCGAGCAGTACTTC.

The gene calls are TRBV7-9 and TRBJ1-1; D is uncertain. This CDR3 comprises 13 residues. Germline values: CDR1 SEHNR, CDR2 FQNEAQ (reference sequence). The V gene lost 7 bases and the J gene lost 1 base, with 10 bases spanning the gap. The CDR3 sequence: CASTQTENTEAFF. Here the CDR3 DNA reads TGTGCCAGCACCCAAACAGAGAACACTGAAGCTTTCTTT.

This clone has more than one count but fewer than ten. The rearrangement links TRBV30 to TRBJ2-1; perhaps TRBD1 as D (5 bases). Germline V CDR1 and CDR2: GTSNPN, SVGIG (reference sequence). The CDR3 totals 14 residues. V was clipped by 4 bases and J by 0 bases, with 10 bases between them. The CDR3 protein is CAWKLQGSYNEQFF. CDR3 DNA sequence: TGTGCCTGGAAACTCCAGGGCTCCTACAATGAGCAGTTCTTC.

This clone was detected once. The gene calls are TRBV5-4 and TRBJ2-7, with 7 bases identical to TRBD2. The trim removed 3 bases at V and 9 bases at J, leaving 12 bases unmatched. The CDR3 totals 14 residues. Germline V gene data show CDR1 as SGHNT and CDR2 as YYREEE (reference sequence). CDR3 sequence reads: CASSSGLRRLAQYF. In DNA form, the CDR3 reads TGTGCCAGCAGCTCGGGACTCAGGAGACTAGCGCAGTACTTC.

This sequence joins TRBV18 and TRBJ1-1; 7 bases are shared with TRBD1. Germline CDR1 and CDR2: KGHSH and LQKENI. The CDR3 is made up of 19 amino acids. V was clipped by 6 bases and J by 5 bases; unmatched bases: 24. The CDR3 sequence: CASSQGGMEAGVWRTEAFF. The CDR3 region has the DNA TGTGCCAGCTCGCAGGGGGGTATGGAGGCAGGGGTATGGAGGACTGAAGCTTTCTTT.

The chain joins TRBV6-4 to TRBJ1-2, with 7 bases lining up with TRBD1. Germline V lookup: CDR1 MRHNA, CDR2 SNTAGT. Trimming took 0 bases from V and 4 from J; bases not matched to a gene: 2. There are 14 residues in the CDR3. DNA for the CDR3: TGTGCCAGCAGTGACTCCGACAGGGCCTATGGCTACACCTTC. Amino acid sequence: CASSDSDRAYGYTF.